The T cell receptor (beta chain) described here comes from a study of CD8 T cells in Susac syndrome. Whole-study context: More than 5 sequenced Susac syndrome patients had clinically active disease, while eight or nine were in remission.

RNA was extracted with the RNeasy kit, and a quantity of roughly 0.5 to 1 ug was reverse transcribed using random hexamers. MiXCR, run by TCRdb on the immunoSEQ multiplex PCR reads, gives a single entry per CDR3 protein. This table has about 120,000 distinct CDR3 sequences, about 95% appearing once. Blood CD8+ and CD4+ T cells underwent high-throughput TCR beta sequencing. Material for sequencing was CD8+ T cells from PBMCs. The TCR comes from a human donor with Susac syndrome.

CDR3 sequence (DNA): TGTGCCAGCAGCTTAGGACTAGCGGGGGGAAGGGAGCAGTTCTTC. This codes for CASSLGLAGGREQFF. The chain carries TRBV5-6 and TRBJ2-1, with TRBD2 matching over 14 bases. The CDR3 is 15 amino acids. V shed 2 bases, J shed 10 bases, and the junction held 5 bases outside the gene matches. Germline CDR1 and CDR2: SGHDT and YYEEEE.